This TCR beta chain was documented in a study of T cell repertoires in cytomegalovirus infection. At the level of the study: Both a matching HLA type and CMV infection were indicated by public TCR beta signatures.

Trimming took off 0 bases at V and 6 bases at J, with 10 bases between the two ends. The CDR3 totals 14 residues. Germline V gene data show CDR1 as LGHNA and CDR2 as YSLEER. TCRdb ran MiXCR on the reads and lists one entry per CDR3 protein. The data show hundreds of thousands of distinct CDR3 sequences, roughly 33% seen once. Note on this clonotype: The antigen remains undetermined.

The source is a human donor in good health (CMV status not recorded). Some clones in this sample may be carry-over from other donors' samples. V and J are TRBV4-3 and TRBJ2-3; no clear D gene. The sequenced sample was cultured PBMCs, obtained from culture after CMV antigen stimulation. The CDR3 DNA follows: TGCGCCAGCAGCCAAGAGACCCGCCGGGATACGCAGTATTTT. This gives the protein CASSQETRRDTQYF.